This T cell receptor (beta chain) was sequenced for a study of T cells in Graves' hyperthyroidism and ophthalmopathy. From RNA transcripts, TCR beta CDR3 regions were amplified. Primed by the HTBI set, a first-round RT-PCR was run on the TCR CDR3. TCRdb re-derived calls from the multiplex PCR reads in MiXCR, one entry per CDR3 protein. This sample yields 500,000 to 700,000 distinct CDR3 sequences, of which 16% are seen a single time; 15% to 20% belongs to the top ten. The CDR3 totals 14 residues. CDR1 and CDR2 (germline): KGHDR, SFDVKD. Trimming took 0 bases from V and 14 from J, leaving 16 bases between them.

J is TRBJ1-3 and V is TRBV24-1, with no clear D. This TCR came from a woman under 30 with Graves' hyperthyroidism. Specimen: blood. The CDR3: CATSDLHAQAGVYF. The CDR3 DNA sequence: TGTGCCACCAGTGATTTGCACGCCCAGGCCGGAGTATATTTT.